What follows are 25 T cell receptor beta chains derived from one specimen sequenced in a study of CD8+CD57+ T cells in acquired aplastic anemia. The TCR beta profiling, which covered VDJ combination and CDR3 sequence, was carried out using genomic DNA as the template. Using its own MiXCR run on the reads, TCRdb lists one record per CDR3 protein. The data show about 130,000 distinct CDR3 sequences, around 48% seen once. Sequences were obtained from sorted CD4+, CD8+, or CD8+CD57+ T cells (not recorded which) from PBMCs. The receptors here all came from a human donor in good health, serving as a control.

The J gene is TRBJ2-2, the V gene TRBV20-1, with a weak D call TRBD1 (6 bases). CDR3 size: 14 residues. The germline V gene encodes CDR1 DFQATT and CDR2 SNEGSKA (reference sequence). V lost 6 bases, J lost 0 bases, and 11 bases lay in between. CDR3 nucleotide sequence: TGCAGTGCGAGGGACACGACGAACACCGGGGAGCTGTTTTTT. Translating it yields CSARDTTNTGELFF.

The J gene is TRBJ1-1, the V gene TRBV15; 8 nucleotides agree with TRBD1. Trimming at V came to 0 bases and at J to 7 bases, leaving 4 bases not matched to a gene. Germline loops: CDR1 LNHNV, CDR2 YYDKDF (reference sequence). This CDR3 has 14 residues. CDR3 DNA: TGTGCCACCAGCAGAGAACAGGGGGGGATTGAAGCTTTCTTT. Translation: CATSREQGGIEAFF.

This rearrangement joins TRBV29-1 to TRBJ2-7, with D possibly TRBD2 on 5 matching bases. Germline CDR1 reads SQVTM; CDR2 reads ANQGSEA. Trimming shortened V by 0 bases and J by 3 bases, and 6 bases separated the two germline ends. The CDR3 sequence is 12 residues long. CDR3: CSVEDGSYEQYF. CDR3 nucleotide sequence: TGCAGCGTTGAAGATGGGAGCTACGAGCAGTACTTC.

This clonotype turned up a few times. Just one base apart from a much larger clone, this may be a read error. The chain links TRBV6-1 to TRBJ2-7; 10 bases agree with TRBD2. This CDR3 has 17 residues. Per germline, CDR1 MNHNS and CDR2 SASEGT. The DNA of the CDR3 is TGTGCCGGCAGTCCCCAAATACAGCGGGGGGGCATCAACGAGCAGTACTTC. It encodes CAGSPQIQRGGINEQYF.

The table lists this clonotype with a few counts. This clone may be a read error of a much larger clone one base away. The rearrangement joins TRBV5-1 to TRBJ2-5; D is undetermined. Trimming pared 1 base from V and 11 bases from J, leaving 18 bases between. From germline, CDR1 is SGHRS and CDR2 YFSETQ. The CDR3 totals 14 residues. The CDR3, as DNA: TGCGCCAGCAGCTTGAATGACATATGTGGTGAGCAGTACTTC. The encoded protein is CASSLNDICGEQYF.

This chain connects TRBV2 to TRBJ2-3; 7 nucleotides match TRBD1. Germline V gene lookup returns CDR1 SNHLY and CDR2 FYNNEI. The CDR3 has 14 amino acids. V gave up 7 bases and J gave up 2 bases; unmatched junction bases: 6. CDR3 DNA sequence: TGTGCCAGCAAGGAGGACAGGATCACAGATACGCAGTATTTT. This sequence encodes CASKEDRITDTQYF.

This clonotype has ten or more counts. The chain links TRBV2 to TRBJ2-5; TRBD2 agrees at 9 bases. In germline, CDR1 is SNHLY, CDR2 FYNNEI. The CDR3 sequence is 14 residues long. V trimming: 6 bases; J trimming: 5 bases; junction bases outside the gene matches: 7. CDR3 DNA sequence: TGTGCCAGCAGGACTAGCGGACCTCGGGAGACCCAGTACTTC. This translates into CASRTSGPRETQYF.

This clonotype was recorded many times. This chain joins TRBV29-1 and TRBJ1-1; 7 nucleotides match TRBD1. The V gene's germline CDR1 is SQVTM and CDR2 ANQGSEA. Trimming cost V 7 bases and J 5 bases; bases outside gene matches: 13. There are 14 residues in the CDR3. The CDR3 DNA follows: TGCAGCGGAACACAGGGGTCTGGGAGGACTGAAGCTTTCTTT. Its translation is CSGTQGSGRTEAFF.

CDR3 sequence (DNA): TGTGCCAGCAGTCCTGGGGAGAGGGAGCAGTACTTC. Translated: CASSPGEREQYF. The chain is built from TRBV2 and TRBJ2-7; D is perhaps TRBD2 (5 bases). The CDR3 is made up of 12 amino acids. The V gene lost 5 bases and the J gene lost 7 bases, with 12 bases spanning the gap. Germline V lookup: CDR1 SNHLY, CDR2 FYNNEI.

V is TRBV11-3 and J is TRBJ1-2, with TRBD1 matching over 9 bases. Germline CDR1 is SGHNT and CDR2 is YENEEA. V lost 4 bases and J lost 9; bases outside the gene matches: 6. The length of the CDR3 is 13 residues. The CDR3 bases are TGTGCCAGCAGCTCCCGGGACAGGGTACGCTACACCTTC. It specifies CASSSRDRVRYTF.

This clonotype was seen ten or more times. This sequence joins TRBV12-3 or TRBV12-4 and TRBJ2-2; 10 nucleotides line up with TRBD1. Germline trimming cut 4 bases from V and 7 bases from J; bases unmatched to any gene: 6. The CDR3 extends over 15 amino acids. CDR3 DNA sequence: TGTGCCAGCAGTTGGGACAGGGGCCATAGCGGGGAGCTGTTTTTT. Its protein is CASSWDRGHSGELFF.

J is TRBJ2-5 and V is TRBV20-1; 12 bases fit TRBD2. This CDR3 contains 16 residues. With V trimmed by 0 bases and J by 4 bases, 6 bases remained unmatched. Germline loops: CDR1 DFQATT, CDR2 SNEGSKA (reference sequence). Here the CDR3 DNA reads TGCAGTGCTAGAGATCAGGTGGGACTAGCGGGAGAGACCCAGTACTTC. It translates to CSARDQVGLAGETQYF.

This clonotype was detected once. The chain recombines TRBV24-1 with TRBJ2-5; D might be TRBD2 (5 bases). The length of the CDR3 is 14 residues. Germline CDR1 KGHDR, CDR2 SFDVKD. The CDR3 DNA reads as TGTGCTCGGGAACCTTCGTACATCCAAGAGACCCAGTACTTC. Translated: CAREPSYIQETQYF.

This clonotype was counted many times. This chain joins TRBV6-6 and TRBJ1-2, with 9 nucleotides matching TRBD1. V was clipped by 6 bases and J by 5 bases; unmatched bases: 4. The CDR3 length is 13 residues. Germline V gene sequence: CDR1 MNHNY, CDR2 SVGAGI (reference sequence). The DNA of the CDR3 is TGTGCCAGCAGAGGGGACAGGGTATATGGCTACACCTTC. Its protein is CASRGDRVYGYTF.

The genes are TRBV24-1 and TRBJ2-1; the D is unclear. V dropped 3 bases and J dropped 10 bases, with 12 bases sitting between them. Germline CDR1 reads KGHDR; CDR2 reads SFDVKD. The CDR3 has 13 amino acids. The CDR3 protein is CATSDQGRHEQFF. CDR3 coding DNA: TGTGCCACCAGTGATCAAGGACGGCACGAGCAGTTCTTC.

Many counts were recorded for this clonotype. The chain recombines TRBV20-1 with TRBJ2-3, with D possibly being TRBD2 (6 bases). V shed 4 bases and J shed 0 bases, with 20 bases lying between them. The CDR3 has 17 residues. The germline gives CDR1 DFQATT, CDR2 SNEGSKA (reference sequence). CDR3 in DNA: TGCAGTGCTAAGGCCAGGGAGGCGCACATGAGCACAGATACGCAGTATTTT. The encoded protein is CSAKAREAHMSTDTQYF.

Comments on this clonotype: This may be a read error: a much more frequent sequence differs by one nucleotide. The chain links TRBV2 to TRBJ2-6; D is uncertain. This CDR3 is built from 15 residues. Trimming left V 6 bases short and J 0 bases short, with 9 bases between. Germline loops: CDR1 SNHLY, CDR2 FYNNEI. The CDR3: CASSPRDSGANVLTF. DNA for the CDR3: TGTGCCAGCAGCCCCCGAGACTCTGGGGCCAACGTCCTGACTTTC.

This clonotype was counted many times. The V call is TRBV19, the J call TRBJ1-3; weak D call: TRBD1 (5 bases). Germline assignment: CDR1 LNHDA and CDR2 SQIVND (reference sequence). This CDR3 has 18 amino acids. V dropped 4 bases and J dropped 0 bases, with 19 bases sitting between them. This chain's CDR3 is CASSKGANRQNSGNTIYF. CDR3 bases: TGTGCCAGTAGTAAAGGGGCCAACAGGCAAAACTCTGGAAACACCATATATTTT.

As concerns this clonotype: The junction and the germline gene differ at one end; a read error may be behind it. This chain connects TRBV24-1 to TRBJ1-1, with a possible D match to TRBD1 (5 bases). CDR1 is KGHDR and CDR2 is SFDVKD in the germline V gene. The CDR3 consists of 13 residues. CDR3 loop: CATSDGAYTEAFF. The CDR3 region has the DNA TGTGCCACCAGTGATGGGGCTTACACTGAGGCTTTCTTT.

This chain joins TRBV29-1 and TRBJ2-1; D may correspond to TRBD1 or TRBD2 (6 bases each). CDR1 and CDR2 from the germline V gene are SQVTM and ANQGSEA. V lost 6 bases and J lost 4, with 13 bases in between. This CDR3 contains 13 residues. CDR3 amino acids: CSVQGGRYNEQFF. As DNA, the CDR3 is TGCAGCGTACAGGGAGGCCGTTACAATGAGCAGTTCTTC.

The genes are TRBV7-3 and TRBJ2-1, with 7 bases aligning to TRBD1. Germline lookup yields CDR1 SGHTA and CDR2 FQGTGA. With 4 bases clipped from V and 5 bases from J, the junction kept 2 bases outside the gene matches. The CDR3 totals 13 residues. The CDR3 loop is CASSSGQHNEQFF. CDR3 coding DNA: TGTGCCAGCAGCTCGGGACAGCACAATGAGCAGTTCTTC.

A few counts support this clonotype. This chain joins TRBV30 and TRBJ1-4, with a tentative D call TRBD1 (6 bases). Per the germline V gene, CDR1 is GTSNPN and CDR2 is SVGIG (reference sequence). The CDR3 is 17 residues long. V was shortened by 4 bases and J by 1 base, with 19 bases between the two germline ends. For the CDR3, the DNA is TGTGCCTGGACGACAGGAAGAGTGTCGGGAACTAATGAAAAACTGTTTTTT. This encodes CAWTTGRVSGTNEKLFF. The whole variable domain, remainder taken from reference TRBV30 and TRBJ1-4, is SQTIHQWPATLVQPVGSPLSLECTVEGTSNPNLYWYRQAAGRGLQLLFYSVGIGQISSEVPQNLSASRPQDRQFILSSKKLLLSDSGFYLCAWTTGRVSGTNEKLFFGSGTQLSVL.

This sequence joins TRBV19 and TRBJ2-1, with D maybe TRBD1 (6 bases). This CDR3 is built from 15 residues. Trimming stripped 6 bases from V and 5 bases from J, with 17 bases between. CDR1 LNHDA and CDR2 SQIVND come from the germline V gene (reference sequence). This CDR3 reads CASSHTGQNNNEQFF. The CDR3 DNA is TGTGCCAGTAGCCATACAGGACAGAACAACAATGAGCAGTTCTTC.

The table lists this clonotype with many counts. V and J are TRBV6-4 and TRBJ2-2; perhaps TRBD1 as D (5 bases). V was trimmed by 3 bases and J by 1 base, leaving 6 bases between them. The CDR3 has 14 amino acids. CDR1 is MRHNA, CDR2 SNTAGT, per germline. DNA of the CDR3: TGTGCCAGCAGTGAAGGACAGAACACCGGGGAGCTGTTTTTT. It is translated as CASSEGQNTGELFF.

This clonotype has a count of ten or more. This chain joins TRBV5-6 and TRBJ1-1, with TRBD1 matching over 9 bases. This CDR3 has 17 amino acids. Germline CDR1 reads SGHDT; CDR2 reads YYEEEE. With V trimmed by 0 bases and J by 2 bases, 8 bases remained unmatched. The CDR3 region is CASSLAGGQGPNTEAFF. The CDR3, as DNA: TGTGCCAGCAGCTTGGCAGGGGGACAGGGCCCAAACACTGAAGCTTTCTTT.